This T cell receptor beta chain was sequenced in a study of T cell clusters in autoimmune cytopenias. This clonotype ranks as medium-sized in terms of frequency. The CDR3 has 14 residues. In germline, CDR1 is LNHDA, CDR2 SQIVND (reference sequence). TRB amplification used 250 ng of peripheral blood genomic DNA. Multiplex touch-down PCR amplified TRB using TRB-A and TRB-B pools in one tube. TCRdb reprocessed the multiplex PCR reads, with one entry per CDR3 protein and no DNA. Its table records about 2,800 distinct CDR3 sequences. A further study also used this sample, focusing on T cell repertoires in aging, cancer and after chemotherapy. That paper adds: Six age groups, ranging from 30 or younger to 70 or older, included the donors. In hematological cancer patients, infiltrated lymphoid organs may have impaired thymic emigration or peripheral T cell expansion.

The receptor comes from a human donor with an autoimmune cytopenia or autoimmune hepatitis (not recorded which). The chain combines TRBV19 with TRBJ1-5. The sample taken for sequencing was peripheral blood. CDR3 region: CASMTGYSNQPQHF.